Each of the 10 T cell receptor beta chains below was sequenced from the same sample in a study of blood T cell repertoires in COVID-19 (dated by TCRdb to 2020 to 2021). The library was obtained by the immunoSEQ multiplex PCR assay. Sourced from immuneACCESS, this table was stored by TCRdb with only in-frame sequences that have V and J called. A share of the clones is absent; for the studies checked, an unresolved V gene accounts for under half, and the remainder has no known explanation. Within this sample are approximately 250,000 clones, with 86% of them counted one time only. The ten largest clonotypes hold 3.6% of the sample. Sequencing used peripheral blood. All receptors derive from a man aged 18 to 30 with active or convalescent COVID-19.

DNA for the CDR3: TGTGCCAGCACAGGACAGGGGGCTCGAGGACAGCCCCAGCATTTT. The encoded protein is CASTGQGARGQPQHF. The genes are TRBV2 and TRBJ1-5; the match to TRBD1 covers 11 bases. V shed 7 bases, J shed 7 bases, and the junction held 9 bases outside the gene matches. Germline V gives CDR1 SNHLY, CDR2 FYNNEI. The CDR3 length is 15 residues.

This clone was observed a single time. The CDR3 loop reads CASTPRGRNTGELFF. CDR3 sequence (DNA): TGTGCCAGCACTCCGCGGGGTCGAAACACCGGGGAGCTGTTTTTT. The J gene is TRBJ2-2, the V gene TRBV6-6, with a weak D call TRBD2 (6 bases). V was pared by 7 bases and J by 2 bases, with 14 bases between. The V gene's germline CDR1 is MNHNY and CDR2 SVGAGI (reference sequence). The CDR3 runs 15 residues.

The V call is TRBV9, the J call TRBJ1-1; no reliable D call. CDR1 is SGDLS, CDR2 YYNGEE, per germline. V lost 0 bases and J lost 2, with 8 bases in between. There are 14 residues in the CDR3. The CDR3 coding sequence is TGTGCCAGCAGCGTAGCGCAGAAAAACACTGAAGCTTTCTTT. Translated, it gives CASSVAQKNTEAFF.

The chain is built from TRBV10-3 and TRBJ2-1; D uncertain. The CDR3 has 14 amino acids. V was cut by 5 bases and J by 2 bases, with 10 bases left in between. Germline values: CDR1 ENHRY, CDR2 SYGVKD. The CDR3 is CAISLNTPYNEQFF. The CDR3 coding sequence is TGTGCCATCAGTCTGAACACCCCCTACAATGAGCAGTTCTTC.

The chain combines TRBV4-1 with TRBJ1-2, with 9 bases aligning to TRBD1. Germline CDR1 is MGHRA and CDR2 is YSYEKL. The CDR3 extends over 14 amino acids. J lost 7 bases, V lost 0 bases, and 3 bases had no gene match. The CDR3: CASSQEDRGGGYTF. The CDR3 bases are TGCGCCAGCAGCCAAGAGGACAGGGGCGGTGGCTACACCTTC.

This clone was detected a few times. CDR3 sequence: CASRTGTSGEYEQYF. In nucleotides, the CDR3 is TGTGCCAGCAGAACCGGGACTAGCGGGGAGTACGAGCAGTACTTC. V usage is TRBV11-3 and J usage is TRBJ2-7, with 13 nucleotides matching TRBD2. CDR1 and CDR2 from the germline V gene are SGHNT and YENEEA. The J segment lost 4 bases and the V segment lost 6 bases, leaving 6 bases of the junction unmatched. CDR3 length equals 15 residues.

The J gene is TRBJ1-6, the V gene TRBV7-9; D is perhaps TRBD1 (6 bases). Germline V gives CDR1 SEHNR, CDR2 FQNEAQ (reference sequence). Trimming removed 3 bases from V and 7 bases from J, with 16 bases in between. The CDR3 has 16 residues. CDR3 region: CASSFVPGGGNSPLHF. CDR3 nucleotides: TGTGCCAGCAGCTTCGTTCCGGGAGGGGGGAATTCACCCCTCCACTTT.

The CDR3 DNA sequence: TGTGCCAGCAAGCGTGTTGGCGGGGAGCTGTTTTTT. Protein sequence: CASKRVGGELFF. The J gene is TRBJ2-2, the V gene TRBV6-5; D not resolved. The CDR3 loop spans 12 amino acids. The V gene lost 7 bases and the J gene lost 7 bases, with 10 bases spanning the gap. CDR1 and CDR2 from the germline V gene are MNHEY and SVGAGI.

Ten or more counts support this clone. This rearrangement joins TRBV5-4 to TRBJ2-7; D is perhaps TRBD2 (5 bases). The CDR3 has 16 amino acids. Germline V gives CDR1 SGHNT, CDR2 YYREEE (reference sequence). Trimming took 4 bases from V and 2 from J, leaving 19 bases between them. Here the CDR3 reads CASSLRLTQLTYEQYF. In DNA, the CDR3 is TGTGCCAGCAGCCTACGACTAACTCAGCTCACCTACGAGCAGTACTTC.

This sequence joins TRBV10-2 and TRBJ2-7; a possible D gene is TRBD2 (6 bases). V was cut by 0 bases and J by 0 bases, with 9 bases left in between. The CDR3 consists of 15 residues. CDR1 is WSHSY, CDR2 SAAADI, per germline. CDR3 in DNA: TGCGCCAGCAGTGAGTCGATAGCGGCCTCCTACGAGCAGTACTTC. Its protein is CASSESIAASYEQYF.